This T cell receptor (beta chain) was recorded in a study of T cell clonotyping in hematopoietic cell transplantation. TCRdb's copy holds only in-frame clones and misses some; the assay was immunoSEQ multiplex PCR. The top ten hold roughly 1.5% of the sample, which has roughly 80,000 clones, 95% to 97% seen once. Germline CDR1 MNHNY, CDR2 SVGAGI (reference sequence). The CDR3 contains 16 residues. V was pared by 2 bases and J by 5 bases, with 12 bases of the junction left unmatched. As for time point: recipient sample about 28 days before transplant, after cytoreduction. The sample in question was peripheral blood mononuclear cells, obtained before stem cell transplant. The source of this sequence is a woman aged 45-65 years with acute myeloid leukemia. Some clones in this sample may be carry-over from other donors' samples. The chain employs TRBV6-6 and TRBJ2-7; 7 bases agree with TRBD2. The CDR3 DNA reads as TGTGCCAGCAGTTACCCCCGACTAGCCGATCTCCACGAGCAGTACTTC. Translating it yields CASSYPRLADLHEQYF.